A single sample is the source of the 30 T cell receptor beta chains below, sequenced in a study of identical twins. One entry per CDR3 protein, called by TCRdb with MiXCR from the 5' RACE reads. Here the sample spans approximately 230,000 distinct CDR3 sequences, roughly 7.1% being singletons. The same data also went into a second study, on T cells expressing NK-cell markers.

Sequencing was done on a sample of CD8+ T cells sorted from blood. The receptors derive from a woman in her late teens or twenties in good health.

The chain combines TRBV27 with TRBJ1-2, with D tentatively TRBD1 (5 bases). Germline lookup yields CDR1 MNHEY and CDR2 SMNVEV (reference sequence). The CDR3 length is 19 residues. Trimming removed 0 bases from V and 3 bases from J, with 23 bases in between. Here the CDR3 DNA reads TGTGCCAGCAGTTTATCGGGGCTGGGGGTGCGGGGCGTAGACTATGGCTACACCTTC. Translating gives CASSLSGLGVRGVDYGYTF.

V usage is TRBV3-1 and J usage is TRBJ2-1, with D perhaps assigned TRBD1 or TRBD2 (5 bases each). V was cut by 8 bases and J by 9 bases, with 8 bases left in between. This CDR3 is built from 10 residues. Germline assignment: CDR1 LGHDT and CDR2 YNNKEL (reference sequence). The CDR3 DNA reads as TGTGCCAGCGGGGGATTTGAGCAGTTCTTC. As protein: CASGGFEQFF.

This clonotype was recorded a few times. This chain links TRBV6-2 or TRBV6-3 with TRBJ1-1; D gene unclear. The V and J ends lost 0 bases and 1 base respectively, with 9 bases between them. There are 15 residues in the CDR3. Germline CDR1 MNHEY, CDR2 SVGEGT. The CDR3 DNA follows: TGTGCCAGCAGTTACTCGCAGATACCGAACACTGAAGCTTTCTTT. This codes for CASSYSQIPNTEAFF.

This clonotype was observed a handful of times. The genes are TRBV12-3 or TRBV12-4 and TRBJ1-4; D remains ambiguous. Trimming cost V 6 bases and J 8 bases, with 7 bases left between them. The CDR3 consists of 11 residues. The chain's CDR3 is CASSAGEKLFF. CDR3 DNA: TGTGCCAGCAGCGCAGGCGAAAAACTGTTTTTT.

This clonotype was recorded at least ten times. The J gene is TRBJ2-7, the V gene TRBV12-3 or TRBV12-4, with D tentatively TRBD1 or TRBD2 (5 bases each). Trimming removed 6 bases from V and 3 bases from J, with 18 bases in between. This CDR3 spans 15 amino acids. CDR3 DNA sequence: TGTGCCAGCAGGGCCGGGACCTCGGCAGTCTACGAGCAGTACTTC. Translation: CASRAGTSAVYEQYF.

The table lists this clonotype with many counts. The CDR3 DNA reads as TGTGCCAGCAGTTTAAACTCAGAAGGTTCACCCCTCCACTTT. It yields the protein CASSLNSEGSPLHF. The V and J genes are TRBV12-3 or TRBV12-4 and TRBJ1-6; unclear D gene. The ends were cut back, 2 bases at V and 9 bases at J, with 11 bases in the middle. CDR3 length: 14 residues.

Many counts were recorded for this clonotype. The chain carries TRBV12-3 or TRBV12-4 and TRBJ2-3, with TRBD1 matching over 9 bases. V lost 7 bases, J lost 4 bases, and 6 bases stayed unmatched. This CDR3 has 14 residues. The CDR3 DNA sequence: TGTGCCAGCACCGCGGACAGGGGCGCAGATACGCAGTATTTT. It encodes CASTADRGADTQYF.

This clonotype was seen more than once but under ten times. This chain connects TRBV7-8 to TRBJ1-2; D is undetermined. Deletions cut 4 bases from V and 4 bases from J, with 7 bases between. Germline-derived CDR1 and CDR2 are SGHVS and FQNEAQ. This CDR3 has 12 residues. The CDR3 loop reads CASSSRSYGYTF. Written as DNA, the CDR3 is TGTGCCAGCAGCTCGAGGAGCTATGGCTACACCTTC.

Many counts were recorded for this clonotype. This chain uses TRBV6-4 with TRBJ2-2; the D is unclear. V dropped 1 base and J dropped 1 base, with 7 bases sitting between them. The length of the CDR3 is 15 residues. Looked up from germline, CDR1 is MRHNA and CDR2 is SNTAGT. CDR3 DNA: TGTGCCAGCAGTGACTTGGGCGAGAACACCGGGGAGCTGTTTTTT. Translation gives CASSDLGENTGELFF.

This clonotype showed up many times. CDR3 DNA sequence: TGTGCCAGCAGTACATCGGGAGTGGTGGGCAATCAGCCCCAGCATTTT. Its protein is CASSTSGVVGNQPQHF. V gene TRBV12-3 or TRBV12-4 combines with J gene TRBJ1-5, with unresolved D. This CDR3 spans 16 amino acids. The V gene lost 5 bases and the J gene lost 2 bases, with 16 bases spanning the gap.

This clonotype was observed at least ten times. This chain joins TRBV18 and TRBJ2-1; D is uncertain. The CDR3 covers 17 residues. Trimming stripped 3 bases from V and 0 bases from J, with 15 bases between. Germline-derived CDR1 and CDR2 are KGHSH and LQKENI. The CDR3: CASSPWRDANSYNEQFF. The CDR3 DNA follows: TGTGCCAGCTCACCCTGGAGAGACGCGAACTCCTACAATGAGCAGTTCTTC.

The gene calls are TRBV19 and TRBJ2-7; no reliable D call. The CDR3 sequence is 12 residues long. Germline V gene sequence: CDR1 LNHDA, CDR2 SQIVND (reference sequence). V lost 3 bases and J lost 6, with 9 bases in between. CDR3 loop: CASSIGRGEQYF. In DNA, the CDR3 is TGTGCCAGTAGTATTGGCAGAGGCGAGCAGTACTTC.

The V and J genes are TRBV2 and TRBJ1-2, with D uncertain. CDR1 is SNHLY and CDR2 is FYNNEI in the germline V gene. This CDR3 spans 11 amino acids. V was pared by 6 bases and J by 8 bases, with 10 bases between. The CDR3 DNA sequence: TGTGCCAGCAGGGATTTAGGCGGCTACACCTTC. Translating it yields CASRDLGGYTF.

This clonotype was recorded a few times. The chain carries TRBV12-3 or TRBV12-4 and TRBJ1-5, with D unresolved. The CDR3 is 15 amino acids. Trimming removed 6 bases from V and 10 bases from J, with 22 bases in between. CDR3 loop: CASSPLGPSGKPQHF. CDR3 coding DNA: TGTGCCAGCAGCCCCCTCGGACCGAGCGGGAAACCCCAGCATTTT.

This clonotype was counted a few times. This chain joins TRBV7-8 and TRBJ1-1; TRBD1 might be the D (5 bases). Germline-derived CDR1 and CDR2 are SGHVS and FQNEAQ. The CDR3 contains 15 residues. The V end lost 2 bases, the J end lost 1 base, and 11 bases lay between the germline ends. The CDR3 loop is CASSLIGARNTEAFF. CDR3 sequence (DNA): TGTGCCAGCAGCTTAATTGGGGCGCGGAACACTGAAGCTTTCTTT.

J is TRBJ2-1 and V is TRBV12-3 or TRBV12-4; tentative D call: TRBD2 (5 bases). V was trimmed by 1 base and J by 4 bases, leaving 11 bases between them. The CDR3 has 15 amino acids. Here the CDR3 DNA reads TGTGCCAGCAGTTTAGTAGCGTCCCAATACAATGAGCAGTTCTTC. This encodes CASSLVASQYNEQFF.

This clonotype was counted between two and nine times. In nucleotides, the CDR3 is TGTGCCAGCAACCTAGACACTAGCACAGATACGCAGTATTTT. Translated: CASNLDTSTDTQYF. The J gene is TRBJ2-3, the V gene TRBV27; D unclear. The V gene lost 7 bases and the J gene lost 0 bases, with 11 bases spanning the gap. Germline V gives CDR1 MNHEY, CDR2 SMNVEV (reference sequence). This CDR3 has 14 residues.

Many counts were recorded for this clonotype. This chain uses TRBV7-6 with TRBJ2-2, with 7 bases aligning to TRBD2. The V gene end was trimmed by 4 bases and the J gene end by 7 bases; junction bases not matched to a gene: 6. The CDR3 runs 14 residues. The germline V gene encodes CDR1 SGHVS and CDR2 FNYEAQ. CDR3 in amino acids: CASSSGGRDGELFF. CDR3 nucleotide sequence: TGTGCCAGCAGCTCTGGAGGGAGGGACGGGGAGCTGTTTTTT.

This clonotype was detected ten times or more. The gene calls are TRBV10-2 and TRBJ2-2, with D possibly matching TRBD1 (5 bases). CDR3 size: 15 residues. Trimming removed 6 bases at V and 3 bases at J, with 14 bases between. Germline CDR1 reads WSHSY; CDR2 reads SAAADI. The CDR3 protein is CASSPRVADTGELFF. The CDR3 DNA reads TGCGCCAGCAGCCCCAGGGTGGCGGACACCGGGGAGCTGTTTTTT.

The table lists this clonotype with many counts. This chain connects TRBV6-5 to TRBJ1-5, with D unclear. This CDR3 is built from 13 residues. CDR1 is MNHEY, CDR2 SVGAGI, per germline. With 2 bases removed from V and 3 bases from J, the gap between germline ends came to 5 bases. CDR3: CASSYEFNQPQHF. The CDR3 DNA follows: TGTGCCAGCAGTTACGAGTTCAATCAGCCCCAGCATTTT.

The rearrangement joins TRBV5-6 to TRBJ2-3; TRBD1 or TRBD2 may be the D gene (5 bases each). V lost 4 bases, J lost 6 bases, and 12 bases lay in between. This CDR3 is built from 13 residues. CDR1 and CDR2 (germline): SGHDT, YYEEEE. CDR3 DNA: TGTGCCAGCAGCGGTGGGGGAAGGGATACGCAGTATTTT. This sequence encodes CASSGGGRDTQYF.

This clonotype was seen more than once but under ten times. V gene TRBV6-2 or TRBV6-3 combines with J gene TRBJ2-5; 13 bases agree with TRBD2. V lost 5 bases, J lost 4 bases, and 7 bases stayed unmatched. The CDR3 is 16 residues long. Per germline, CDR1 MNHEY and CDR2 SVGEGT. For the CDR3, the DNA is TGTGCCAGCAGTCACCGACTAGCGGGAGGTCCAGAGACCCAGTACTTC. This codes for CASSHRLAGGPETQYF.

Many counts were recorded for this clonotype. The V call is TRBV20-1, the J call TRBJ1-2; D not resolved. Germline V lookup: CDR1 DFQATT, CDR2 SNEGSKA (reference sequence). Deletions cut 5 bases from V and 7 bases from J, with 23 bases between. This CDR3 has 15 amino acids. CDR3 sequence reads: CSAGIYSQPPGGYTF. CDR3 coding DNA: TGCAGTGCTGGGATTTATTCCCAGCCCCCCGGTGGCTACACCTTC.

The chain employs TRBV9 and TRBJ2-7; maybe TRBD2 (5 bases). CDR1 and CDR2 (germline): SGDLS, YYNGEE. With 4 bases removed from V and 7 bases from J, the gap between germline ends came to 15 bases. The CDR3 extends over 13 amino acids. DNA for the CDR3: TGTGCCAGCAGCCCATCAGGACCGGGGGAGCAGTACTTC. Encoded protein: CASSPSGPGEQYF.

This clonotype was counted a few times. The J gene is TRBJ2-5, the V gene TRBV20-1; 7 nucleotides align to TRBD1. Germline CDR1 DFQATT, CDR2 SNEGSKA (reference sequence). V was clipped by 4 bases and J by 3 bases; unmatched bases: 11. The CDR3 has 15 residues. The CDR3 coding sequence is TGCAGTGCTAAACAAACCGGGACAGACGAAGAGACCCAGTACTTC. Translation gives CSAKQTGTDEETQYF.

This clonotype was seen a handful of times. The CDR3 is CASSWTGSSTGELFF. The CDR3 DNA sequence: TGTGCCAGCAGCTGGACCGGTAGTAGCACCGGGGAGCTGTTTTTT. The chain joins TRBV7-9 to TRBJ2-2, with D unresolved. This CDR3 is 15 amino acids long. Germline CDR1 SEHNR, CDR2 FQNEAQ (reference sequence). V was trimmed by 4 bases and J by 4 bases, leaving 13 bases between them.

The chain combines TRBV11-3 with TRBJ2-5; 9 positions agree with TRBD1. Germline-derived CDR1 and CDR2 are SGHNT and YENEEA. The length of the CDR3 is 15 residues. V gave up 4 bases and J gave up 1 base; unmatched junction bases: 4. The CDR3 sequence: CASSSWTGAQETQYF. The CDR3 nucleotides are TGTGCCAGCAGCTCCTGGACAGGGGCCCAAGAGACCCAGTACTTC.

The V and J genes are TRBV9 and TRBJ2-2; TRBD1 matches 12 bases. Germline V lookup: CDR1 SGDLS, CDR2 YYNGEE. This CDR3 has 18 residues. Germline trimming cut 5 bases from V and 6 bases from J; bases unmatched to any gene: 14. For the CDR3, the DNA is TGTGCCAGCAGTCTCCGGGACAGGGGGCGCGGATTCCCCGGGGAGCTGTTTTTT. It specifies CASSLRDRGRGFPGELFF.

There are many counts of this clonotype. The V gene is TRBV12-3 or TRBV12-4, the J gene TRBJ2-5; 8 bases fit TRBD1. The V and J ends lost 4 bases and 3 bases, in that order; junction bases with no gene match: 4. The CDR3 consists of 14 residues. The CDR3 here is CASSSDREEETQYF. The CDR3 DNA sequence: TGTGCCAGCAGTTCGGACAGGGAGGAAGAGACCCAGTACTTC.

This clonotype appeared a few times. V gene TRBV7-8 combines with J gene TRBJ2-7, with D possibly called TRBD1 or TRBD2 (6 bases each). The germline V gene has CDR1 SGHVS and CDR2 FQNEAQ. V lost 5 bases and J 2 bases, leaving 16 bases between the germline ends. The CDR3 consists of 15 residues. CDR3 DNA: TGTGCCAGCAGCCAACTCATGGGGGGCCCCTACGAGCAGTACTTC. Protein product: CASSQLMGGPYEQYF.